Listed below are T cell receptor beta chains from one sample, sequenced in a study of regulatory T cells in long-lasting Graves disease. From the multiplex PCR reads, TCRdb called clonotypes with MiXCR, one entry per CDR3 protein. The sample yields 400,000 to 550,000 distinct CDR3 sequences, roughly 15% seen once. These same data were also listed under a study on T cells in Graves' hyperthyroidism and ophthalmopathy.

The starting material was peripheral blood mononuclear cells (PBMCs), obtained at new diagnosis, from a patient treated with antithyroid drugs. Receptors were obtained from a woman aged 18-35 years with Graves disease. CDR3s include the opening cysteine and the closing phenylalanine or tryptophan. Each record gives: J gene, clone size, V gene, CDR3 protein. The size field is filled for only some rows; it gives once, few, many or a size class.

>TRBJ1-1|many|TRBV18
CASSPVAGGDTEAFF
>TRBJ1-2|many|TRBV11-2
CASSLTGQGTYGYTF
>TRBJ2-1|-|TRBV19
CASSWRYEQFF
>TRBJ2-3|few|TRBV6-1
CASRTVGGYTDTQYF
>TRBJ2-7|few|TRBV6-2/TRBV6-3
CASSVGRLAYEQYF
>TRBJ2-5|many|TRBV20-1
CSASDPQRQETQYF
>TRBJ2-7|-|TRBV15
CATSRAGLHSYEQYF
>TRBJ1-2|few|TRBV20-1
CSATAGPYYGYSF
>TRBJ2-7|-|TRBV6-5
CASSYRLAGVKSYEQYF
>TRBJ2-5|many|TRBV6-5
CASSSGQGIKTQYF
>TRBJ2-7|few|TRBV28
CASTPGLAYEQYF
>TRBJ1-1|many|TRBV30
CAWNNGGTQAFF
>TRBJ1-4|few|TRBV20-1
CSALRVTDEKLFF
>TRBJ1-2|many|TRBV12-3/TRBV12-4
CASSLQLGNYGYTF
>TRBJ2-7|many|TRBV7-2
CASSIGGLDYEQYF
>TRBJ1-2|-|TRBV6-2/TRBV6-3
CASSSPLGFSYGYTF
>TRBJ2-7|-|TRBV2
CASRGQGLVYEQYF
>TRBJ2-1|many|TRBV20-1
CSAADSNSYNEQFF
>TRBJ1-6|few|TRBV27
CASSPNRGGFDSPLHF
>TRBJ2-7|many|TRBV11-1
CASSLDPSLYEQYF
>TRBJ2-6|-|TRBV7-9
CASSSNRGKLLSGANVLTF
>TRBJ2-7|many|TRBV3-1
CASSRTLGTGFYEQYF
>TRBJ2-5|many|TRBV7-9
CASSSMGGQTQYF
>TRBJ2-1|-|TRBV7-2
CASSLKGQGSINEQFF
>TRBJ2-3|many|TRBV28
CASSFPDVPGLAGVLGTDTQYF
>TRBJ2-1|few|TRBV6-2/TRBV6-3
CASSGDRGHSYEQFF
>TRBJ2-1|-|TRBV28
CASSSPGHPSTRGEQFF
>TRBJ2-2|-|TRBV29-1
CSVNNRDRDTGELFF
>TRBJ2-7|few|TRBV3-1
CASSQITGAYEQYF
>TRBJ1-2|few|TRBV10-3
CAISNRADGYTF
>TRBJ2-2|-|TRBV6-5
CASSYSRGGTGELFF
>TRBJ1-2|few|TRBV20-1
CSAREGGQGYTF
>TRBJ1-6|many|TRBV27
CASSLAQGNSPLHF
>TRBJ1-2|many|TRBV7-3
CASSSDNYGYTF
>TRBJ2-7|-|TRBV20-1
CSARSLAGGFPSYEQYF
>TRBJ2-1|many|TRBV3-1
CASSQRDRDNEQFF
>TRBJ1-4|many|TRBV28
CASVNRANEKLFF
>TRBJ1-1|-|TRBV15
CATFRGGANTEALF
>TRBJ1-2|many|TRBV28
CASSSLSLYGYTF
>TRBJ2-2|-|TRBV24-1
CATSDQDREPGELFF
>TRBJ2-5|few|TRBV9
CASSDRVNQETQYF
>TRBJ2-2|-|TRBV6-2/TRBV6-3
CASSYRVAGVGTGELFF
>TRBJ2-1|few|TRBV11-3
CASTVTPYNEQFF
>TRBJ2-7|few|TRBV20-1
CSATFVQSYEQYF
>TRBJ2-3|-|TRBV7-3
CASSLIAGDWGTQYF
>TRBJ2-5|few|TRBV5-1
CASSLGLEETQYF
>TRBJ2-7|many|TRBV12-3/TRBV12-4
CASSLAGSSGEWYEQYF
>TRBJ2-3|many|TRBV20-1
CSALVRADTQYF
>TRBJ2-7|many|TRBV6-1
CASRDNTYEQYF
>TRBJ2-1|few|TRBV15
CATSIGSNSYNEQFF
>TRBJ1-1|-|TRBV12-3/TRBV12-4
CASSLLYEAFF
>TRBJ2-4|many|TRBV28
CASSRGLAGAKNIQYF
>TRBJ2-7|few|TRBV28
CASTSAAGYEQYF